This T cell receptor beta chain was retrieved from a study of blood T cell repertoires in COVID-19. Study context: T cells, B-cell-depleted T cells, or PBMCs provided the cDNA or gDNA that served as material.

Under the authors' procedure: Nucleated cell number was recorded as an estimate derived from reference gene primer amplification. Assay used: immunoSEQ multiplex PCR; TCRdb lists only in-frame clones, some missing. Clonal size and the V and J genes are those of that table, whereas D and trimming came from the DNA. This repertoire shows around 130,000 clones, approximately 87% found once; its top ten account for more than 2%. Trimming removed 2 bases at V and 3 bases at J, with 14 bases between. The germline V gene has CDR1 SEHNR and CDR2 FQNEAQ (reference sequence). The CDR3 extends over 15 amino acids.

The specimen was peripheral blood. The clonotype comes from a man aged 70 or older with active COVID-19. The chain combines TRBV7-9 with TRBJ2-7; D may be TRBD2 (6 bases). CDR3 coding DNA: TGTGCCAGCAGCTTATCTACGGGAGAGCACTACGAGCAGTACTTC. It is translated as CASSLSTGEHYEQYF. Drawing the rest from reference TRBV7-9 and TRBJ2-7, the complete variable domain is DTGVSQNPRHKITKRGQNVTFRCDPISEHNRLYWYRQTLGQGPEFLTYFQNEAQLEKSRLLSDRFSAERPKGSFSTLEIQRTEQGDSAMYLCASSLSTGEHYEQYFGPGTRLTVT.